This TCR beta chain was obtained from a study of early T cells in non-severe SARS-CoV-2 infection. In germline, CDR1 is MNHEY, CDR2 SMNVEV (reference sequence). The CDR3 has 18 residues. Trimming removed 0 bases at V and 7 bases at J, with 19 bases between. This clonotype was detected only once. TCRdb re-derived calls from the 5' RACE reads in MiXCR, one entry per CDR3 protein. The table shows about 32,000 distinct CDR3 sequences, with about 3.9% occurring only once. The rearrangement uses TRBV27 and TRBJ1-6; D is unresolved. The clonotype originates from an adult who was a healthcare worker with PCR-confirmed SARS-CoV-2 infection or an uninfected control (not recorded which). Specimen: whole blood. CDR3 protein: CASSLSGGLLLLNSPLHF. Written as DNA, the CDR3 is TGTGCCAGCAGTTTATCGGGCGGCCTCCTTCTTTTAAATTCACCCCTCCACTTT.